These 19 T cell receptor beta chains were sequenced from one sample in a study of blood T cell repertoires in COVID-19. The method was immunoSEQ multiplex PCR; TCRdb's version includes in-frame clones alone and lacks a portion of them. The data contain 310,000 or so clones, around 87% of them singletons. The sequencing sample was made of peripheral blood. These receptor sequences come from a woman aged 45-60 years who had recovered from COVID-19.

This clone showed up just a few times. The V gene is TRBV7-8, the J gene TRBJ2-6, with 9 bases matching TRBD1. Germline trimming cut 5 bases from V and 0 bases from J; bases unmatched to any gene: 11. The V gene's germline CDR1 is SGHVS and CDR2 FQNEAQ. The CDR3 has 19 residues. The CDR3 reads CASSLRDRVLSSGANVLTF. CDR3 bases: TGTGCCAGCAGCCTAAGGGACAGGGTCCTTTCCTCTGGGGCCAACGTCCTGACTTTC.

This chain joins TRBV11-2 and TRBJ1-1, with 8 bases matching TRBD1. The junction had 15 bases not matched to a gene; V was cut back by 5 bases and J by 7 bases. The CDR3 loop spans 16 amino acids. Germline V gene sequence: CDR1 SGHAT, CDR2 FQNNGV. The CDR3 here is CASSPGPGQDPFEAFF. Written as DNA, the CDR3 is TGTGCCAGCAGCCCGGGTCCGGGACAGGATCCCTTTGAAGCTTTCTTT.

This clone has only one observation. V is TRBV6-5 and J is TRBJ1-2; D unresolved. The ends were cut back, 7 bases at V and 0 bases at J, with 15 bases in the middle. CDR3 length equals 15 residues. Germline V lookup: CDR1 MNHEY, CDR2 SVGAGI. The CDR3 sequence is CASIALTRANYGYTF. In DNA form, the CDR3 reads TGTGCCAGCATTGCCCTCACCCGAGCTAACTATGGCTACACCTTC.

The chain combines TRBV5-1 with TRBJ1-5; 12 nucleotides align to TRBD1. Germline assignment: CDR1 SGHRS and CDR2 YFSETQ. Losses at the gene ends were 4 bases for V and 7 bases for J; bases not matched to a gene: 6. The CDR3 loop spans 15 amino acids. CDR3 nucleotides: TGCGCCAGCAGCAACTCCGGGACAGGGGGCCAGCCCCAGCATTTT. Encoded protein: CASSNSGTGGQPQHF.

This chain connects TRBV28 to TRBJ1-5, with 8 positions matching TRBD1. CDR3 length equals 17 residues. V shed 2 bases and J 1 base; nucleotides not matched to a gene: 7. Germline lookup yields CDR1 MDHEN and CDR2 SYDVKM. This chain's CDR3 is CASSLSPQGASNQPQHF. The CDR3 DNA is TGTGCCAGCAGTTTAAGCCCCCAGGGGGCAAGCAATCAGCCCCAGCATTTT. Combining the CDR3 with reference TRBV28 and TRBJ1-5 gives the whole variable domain DVKVTQSSRYLVKRTGEKVFLECVQDMDHENMFWYRQDPGLGLRLIYFSYDVKMKEKGDIPEGYSVSREKKERFSLILESASTNQTSMYLCASSLSPQGASNQPQHFGDGTRLSIL.

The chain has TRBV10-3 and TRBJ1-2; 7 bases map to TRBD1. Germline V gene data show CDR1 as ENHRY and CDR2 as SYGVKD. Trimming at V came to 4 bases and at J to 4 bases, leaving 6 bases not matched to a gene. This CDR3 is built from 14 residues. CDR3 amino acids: CAISGQGSSYGYTF. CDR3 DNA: TGTGCCATCAGTGGACAGGGAAGCAGCTATGGCTACACCTTC.

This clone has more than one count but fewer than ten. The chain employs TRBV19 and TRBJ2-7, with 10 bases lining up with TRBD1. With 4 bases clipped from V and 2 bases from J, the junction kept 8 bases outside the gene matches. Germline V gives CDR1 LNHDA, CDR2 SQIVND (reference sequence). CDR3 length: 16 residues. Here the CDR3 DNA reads TGTGCCAGTAGTACCATGACAGGGGGCCCTGCCTACGAGCAGTACTTC. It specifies CASSTMTGGPAYEQYF.

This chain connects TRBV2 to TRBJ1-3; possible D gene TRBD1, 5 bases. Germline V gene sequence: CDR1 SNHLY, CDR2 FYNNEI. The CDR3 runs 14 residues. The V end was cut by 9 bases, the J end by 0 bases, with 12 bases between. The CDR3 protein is CARGQLLSGNTIYF. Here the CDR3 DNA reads TGTGCCAGGGGGCAGTTGCTCTCTGGAAACACCATATATTTT.

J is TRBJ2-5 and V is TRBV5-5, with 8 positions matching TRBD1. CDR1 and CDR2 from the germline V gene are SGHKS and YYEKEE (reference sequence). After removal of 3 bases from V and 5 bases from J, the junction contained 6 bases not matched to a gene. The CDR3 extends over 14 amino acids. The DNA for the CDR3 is TGTGCCAGCAGCTGGACAGGGCGGAGGGAGACCCAGTACTTC. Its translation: CASSWTGRRETQYF.

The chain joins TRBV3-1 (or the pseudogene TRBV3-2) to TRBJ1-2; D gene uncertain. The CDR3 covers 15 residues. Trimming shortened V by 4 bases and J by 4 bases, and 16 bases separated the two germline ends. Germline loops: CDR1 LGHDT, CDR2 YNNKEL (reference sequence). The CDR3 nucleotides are TGTGCCAGCAGCCCCCAAGCTACAGTGGTCTATGGCTACACCTTC. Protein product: CASSPQATVVYGYTF.

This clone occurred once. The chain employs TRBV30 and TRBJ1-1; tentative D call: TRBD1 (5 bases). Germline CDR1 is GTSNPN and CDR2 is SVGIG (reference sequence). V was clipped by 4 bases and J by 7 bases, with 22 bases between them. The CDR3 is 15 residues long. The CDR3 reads CAWTIRGRQVGEAFF. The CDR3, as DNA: TGTGCCTGGACTATAAGGGGCAGGCAGGTGGGTGAAGCTTTCTTT.

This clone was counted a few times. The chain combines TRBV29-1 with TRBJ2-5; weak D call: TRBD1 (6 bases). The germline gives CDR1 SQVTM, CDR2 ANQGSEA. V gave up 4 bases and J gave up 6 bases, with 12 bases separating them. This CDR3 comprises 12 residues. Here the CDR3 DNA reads TGCAGCGTTGGTGGGGGCGCAAAGACCCAGTACTTC. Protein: CSVGGGAKTQYF.

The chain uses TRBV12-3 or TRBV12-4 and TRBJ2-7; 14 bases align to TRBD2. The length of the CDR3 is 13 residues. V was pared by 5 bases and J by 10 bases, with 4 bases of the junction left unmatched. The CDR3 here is CASSGTSGGTQYF. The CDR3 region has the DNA TGTGCCAGCAGTGGGACTAGCGGGGGAACTCAGTACTTC.

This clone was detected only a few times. DNA for the CDR3: TGTGCCAGCAGTATGGGACAGGGGGAGGTCAATGAGCAGTTCTTC. Translating gives CASSMGQGEVNEQFF. V usage is TRBV27 and J usage is TRBJ2-1; 11 bases line up with TRBD1. Per the germline V gene, CDR1 is MNHEY and CDR2 is SMNVEV (reference sequence). V lost 5 bases, J lost 6 bases, and 6 bases stayed unmatched. The CDR3 consists of 15 residues.

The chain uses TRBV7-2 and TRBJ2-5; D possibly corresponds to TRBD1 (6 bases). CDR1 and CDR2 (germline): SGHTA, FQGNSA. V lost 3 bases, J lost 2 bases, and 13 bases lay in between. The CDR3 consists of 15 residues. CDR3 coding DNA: TGTGCCAGCAGCTTTTTCAACAGGGATCAAGAGACCCAGTACTTC. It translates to CASSFFNRDQETQYF.

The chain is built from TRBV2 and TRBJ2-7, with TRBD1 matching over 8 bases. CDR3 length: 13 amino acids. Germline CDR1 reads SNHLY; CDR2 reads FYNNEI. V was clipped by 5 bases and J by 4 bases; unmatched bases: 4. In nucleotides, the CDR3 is TGTGCCAGCAGTCCGACAGGGGCGTACGAGCAGTACTTC. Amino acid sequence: CASSPTGAYEQYF.

The CDR3 loop is CASSLSLDRAVIYF. In nucleotides, the CDR3 is TGCGCCAGCAGCCTATCCCTAGACAGGGCGGTAATTTACTTC. The chain employs TRBV4-3 and TRBJ2-4; the match to TRBD1 covers 7 bases. This CDR3 has 14 amino acids. CDR1 is LGHNA and CDR2 is YSLEER in the germline V gene. V shed 4 bases, J shed 16 bases, and the junction held 16 bases outside the gene matches.

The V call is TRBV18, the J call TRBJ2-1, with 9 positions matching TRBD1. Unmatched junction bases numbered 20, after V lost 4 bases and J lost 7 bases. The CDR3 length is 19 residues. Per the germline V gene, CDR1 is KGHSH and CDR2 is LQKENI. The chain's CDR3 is CASSLKGAGTGPLGNEQFF. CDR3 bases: TGTGCCAGCTCACTAAAAGGAGCCGGGACAGGGCCACTAGGGAATGAGCAGTTCTTC.

For the CDR3, the DNA is TGTGCCAGCAGTTTGCCCGAGACAACAGCTAACTATGGCTACACCTTC. This codes for CASSLPETTANYGYTF. V and J are TRBV5-5 and TRBJ1-2, with D unresolved. This CDR3 spans 16 amino acids. The germline CDR1 and CDR2 sequences are SGHKS and YYEKEE (reference sequence). V lost 5 bases, J lost 0 bases, and 17 bases lay in between.